Listed here are 27 T cell receptor beta chains from one sample, sequenced in a study of blood T cell repertoires in COVID-19. Clones were sequenced by immunoSEQ multiplex PCR, and TCRdb holds only the in-frame ones, with some missing. The table has 130,000 to 150,000 clones, roughly 80% seen once. What was sequenced was peripheral blood. The receptors shown here come from a woman aged 65 to 85 with COVID-19, enrolled during active disease.

The rearrangement links TRBV7-8 to TRBJ1-6; 9 nucleotides line up with TRBD1. CDR1 is SGHVS, CDR2 FQNEAQ, per germline. V was pared by 5 bases and J by 7 bases, with 3 bases of the junction left unmatched. This CDR3 spans 14 amino acids. Written as DNA, the CDR3 is TGTGCCAGCAGCGCGGGACAGGGAAATTCACCCCTCCACTTT. It translates to CASSAGQGNSPLHF.

The chain joins TRBV5-4 to TRBJ1-2; D is undetermined. The CDR3 is 12 amino acids. Per the germline V gene, CDR1 is SGHNT and CDR2 is YYREEE (reference sequence). The ends were cut back, 5 bases at V and 5 bases at J, with 10 bases in the middle. The CDR3 loop is CASREGPYGYTF. CDR3 nucleotide sequence: TGTGCCAGCAGGGAGGGCCCGTATGGCTACACCTTC.

This clone was detected only once. The rearrangement joins TRBV2 to TRBJ1-2, with TRBD1 identical over 7 bases. The CDR3 consists of 14 residues. J lost 5 bases, V lost 5 bases, and 8 bases had no gene match. CDR1 is SNHLY, CDR2 FYNNEI, per germline. CDR3 nucleotide sequence: TGTGCCAGCAGTAAAGACAGGGTGGAATATGGCTACACCTTC. This gives the protein CASSKDRVEYGYTF. Drawing the rest from reference TRBV2 and TRBJ1-2, the complete variable domain is EPEVTQTPSHQVTQMGQEVILRCVPISNHLYFYWYRQILGQKVEFLVSFYNNEISEKSEIFDDQFSVERPDGSNFTLKIRSTKLEDSAMYFCASSKDRVEYGYTFGSGTRLTVV.

The chain recombines TRBV28 with TRBJ1-1; D unclear. This CDR3 has 16 amino acids. Trimming left V 7 bases short and J 3 bases short, with 21 bases between. Germline lookup yields CDR1 MDHEN and CDR2 SYDVKM. The CDR3 here is CASTEIPGMGYTEAFF. The CDR3 DNA reads TGTGCCAGCACCGAGATTCCGGGAATGGGGTACACTGAAGCTTTCTTT.

This clone has more than one count but fewer than ten. V and J are TRBV13 and TRBJ1-4; D is unclear. This CDR3 has 15 amino acids. V was trimmed by 5 bases and J by 8 bases, leaving 18 bases between them. Germline V gene data show CDR1 as PRHDT and CDR2 as FYEKMQ (reference sequence). The CDR3 region is CASSPPGEGGEKLFF. The CDR3 DNA is TGTGCCAGCAGCCCCCCCGGTGAGGGCGGCGAAAAACTGTTTTTT.

The chain uses TRBV15 and TRBJ2-7, with a tentative D call TRBD1 (6 bases). V lost 8 bases, J lost 4 bases, and 21 bases lay in between. The length of the CDR3 is 15 residues. Germline CDR1 reads LNHNV; CDR2 reads YYDKDF (reference sequence). CDR3 protein: CATSPNRENAYEQYF. The CDR3 DNA is TGTGCCACCTCACCAAACAGGGAGAATGCGTACGAGCAGTACTTC.

The chain carries TRBV10-3 and TRBJ2-4, with D possibly TRBD2 on 5 matching bases. Germline V gene lookup returns CDR1 ENHRY and CDR2 SYGVKD. The CDR3 is made up of 15 amino acids. V lost 0 bases, J lost 9 bases, and 15 bases lay in between. The CDR3 sequence: CAISESGEAGGIQYF. Written as DNA, the CDR3 is TGTGCCATCAGTGAGTCCGGAGAGGCAGGAGGCATTCAGTACTTC.

Comments on this clone: The conserved phenylalanine or tryptophan is not found at the CDR3 terminus, so this likely reflects a read error. The DNA is omitted, as the CDR3 cannot be located on it reliably, and the CDR3 follows TCRdb's listing. The chain combines TRBV5-1 with TRBJ1-5. Germline assignment: CDR1 SGHRS and CDR2 YFSETQ. The CDR3 is made up of 10 amino acids, end residues included. CDR3 region: CASAGGNPYP.

This clone was seen only once. The genes are TRBV15 and TRBJ2-1; 8 bases are a match to TRBD2. V lost 4 bases to trimming and J lost 3 bases; unmatched junction nucleotides: 5. CDR1 is LNHNV, CDR2 YYDKDF, per germline (reference sequence). The CDR3 has 15 residues. In DNA, the CDR3 is TGTGCCACCAGCATCCCGGGACTAGGCTACAATGAGCAGTTCTTC. Amino acid sequence: CATSIPGLGYNEQFF.

The chain has TRBV28 and TRBJ2-7; 11 bases map to TRBD1. Germline V gene lookup returns CDR1 MDHEN and CDR2 SYDVKM. Germline trimming cut 6 bases from V and 5 bases from J; bases unmatched to any gene: 9. The CDR3 runs 15 residues. Here the CDR3 DNA reads TGTGCCAGCAGCCGAACCGGGACAGGGGGACACGAGCAGTACTTC. Translating it yields CASSRTGTGGHEQYF.

This clone was detected only a few times. The chain carries TRBV2 and TRBJ1-2; D uncertain. Germline V gene data show CDR1 as SNHLY and CDR2 as FYNNEI. This CDR3 region has 12 residues. Trimming took off 6 bases at V and 7 bases at J, with 12 bases between the two ends. CDR3 DNA sequence: TGTGCCAGCAGACCCATTCGGGGTGGCTACACCTTC. Amino acids: CASRPIRGGYTF. Filled out from reference TRBV2 and TRBJ1-2, the complete variable domain reads EPEVTQTPSHQVTQMGQEVILRCVPISNHLYFYWYRQILGQKVEFLVSFYNNEISEKSEIFDDQFSVERPDGSNFTLKIRSTKLEDSAMYFCASRPIRGGYTFGSGTRLTVV.

The V gene is TRBV28, the J gene TRBJ1-2, with 7 nucleotides matching TRBD1. Germline V lookup: CDR1 MDHEN, CDR2 SYDVKM. Trimming removed 6 bases from V and 6 bases from J; junction bases left unmatched: 7. The length of the CDR3 is 13 residues. The CDR3 protein is CASRKRDSDGYTF. The CDR3 DNA follows: TGTGCCAGCAGGAAACGGGACAGCGATGGCTACACCTTC.

The J gene is TRBJ2-1, the V gene TRBV7-9, with D tentatively TRBD1 (5 bases). CDR1 and CDR2 from the germline V gene are SEHNR and FQNEAQ (reference sequence). Trimming removed 3 bases at V and 7 bases at J, with 16 bases between. The CDR3 runs 15 residues. CDR3 residues: CASSFRQSQVNEQFF. CDR3 nucleotides: TGTGCCAGCAGCTTTAGACAGTCACAGGTAAATGAGCAGTTCTTC. The full variable domain, with the rest looked up from reference TRBV7-9 and TRBJ2-1, is DTGVSQNPRHKITKRGQNVTFRCDPISEHNRLYWYRQTLGQGPEFLTYFQNEAQLEKSRLLSDRFSAERPKGSFSTLEIQRTEQGDSAMYLCASSFRQSQVNEQFFGPGTRLTVL.

This sequence joins TRBV28 and TRBJ2-5; TRBD2 agrees at 10 bases. The J segment lost 7 bases and the V segment lost 7 bases, leaving 12 bases of the junction unmatched. Looked up from germline, CDR1 is MDHEN and CDR2 is SYDVKM. The CDR3 length is 15 residues. The CDR3 region has the DNA TGTGCCAGCACCCTAGCGGGGGACTTCTCGAGGACCCAGTACTTC. It codes for CASTLAGDFSRTQYF.

This clone has a handful of counts. The chain uses TRBV30 and TRBJ2-3; TRBD1 is a possible D gene (6 bases). CDR3 length equals 13 residues. Trimming pared 7 bases from V and 4 bases from J, leaving 15 bases between. Looked up from germline, CDR1 is GTSNPN and CDR2 is SVGIG (reference sequence). The CDR3 DNA is TGTGCCTCGAACACAGGGAATGCAGATACGCAGTATTTT. Residues: CASNTGNADTQYF.

The CDR3 reads CASRTDKNIQYF. The CDR3 region has the DNA TGTGCCAGCAGGACAGACAAAAACATTCAGTACTTC. The J gene is TRBJ2-4, the V gene TRBV11-1; perhaps TRBD1 as D (5 bases). Deletions cut 6 bases from V and 3 bases from J, with 6 bases between. Germline-derived CDR1 and CDR2 are SGHAT and FQDESV (reference sequence). The CDR3 spans 12 residues.

This clone was seen a few times. V is TRBV12-3 or TRBV12-4 and J is TRBJ2-2, with 7 bases matching TRBD2. V was pared by 6 bases and J by 7 bases, with 5 bases of the junction left unmatched. The CDR3 runs to 13 residues. The CDR3 DNA sequence: TGTGCCAGCAGACTACGGGGGGACGGGGAGCTGTTTTTT. Its translation is CASRLRGDGELFF.

The chain is built from TRBV18 and TRBJ1-3; no firm D call. This CDR3 contains 13 residues. Germline values: CDR1 KGHSH, CDR2 LQKENI. V lost 0 bases, J lost 4 bases, and 4 bases lay in between. The CDR3 reads CASSPPTGNTIYF. The CDR3 DNA sequence: TGTGCCAGCTCACCACCGACAGGAAACACCATATATTTT.

V usage is TRBV5-5 and J usage is TRBJ1-1; 7 bases are a match to TRBD1. Per the germline V gene, CDR1 is SGHKS and CDR2 is YYEKEE (reference sequence). The CDR3 runs 15 residues. The V and J ends lost 5 bases and 0 bases, in that order; junction bases with no gene match: 7. Here the CDR3 DNA reads TGTGCCAGCAGACGGGACAGAATAATGAACACTGAAGCTTTCTTT. It codes for CASRRDRIMNTEAFF.

This clone was counted once. The rearrangement links TRBV2 to TRBJ1-5; 8 positions agree with TRBD1. Trimming cost V 6 bases and J 4 bases; bases outside gene matches: 2. Germline V CDR1 and CDR2: SNHLY, FYNNEI. The CDR3 is 13 amino acids. This CDR3 is CASSRTGNQPQHF. In nucleotides, the CDR3 is TGTGCCAGCAGCCGGACAGGGAATCAGCCCCAGCATTTT.

CDR3 sequence: CASSNALRVAPQHF. Written as DNA, the CDR3 is TGTGCCAGCAGCAACGCGCTCCGGGTTGCGCCCCAGCATTTT. The chain is built from TRBV6-2 or TRBV6-3 and TRBJ1-5; D gene ambiguous. The V gene's germline CDR1 is MNHEY and CDR2 SVGEGT. The CDR3 length is 14 residues. The V and J ends lost 6 bases and 9 bases respectively, with 18 bases between them.

This clone was detected a few times. V gene TRBV18 combines with J gene TRBJ1-2; no clear D. The germline V gene encodes CDR1 KGHSH and CDR2 LQKENI. Trimming removed 5 bases from V and 4 bases from J, with 14 bases in between. CDR3 length: 14 residues. The DNA for the CDR3 is TGTGCCAGCTCATCAGAGGGTGCGGGCTATGGCTACACCTTC. It codes for CASSSEGAGYGYTF.

The CDR3 DNA follows: TGTGCCAGCAGCCCACAAGGGGATGGCTACACCTTC. It translates to CASSPQGDGYTF. V is TRBV6-2 or TRBV6-3 and J is TRBJ1-2; D may be TRBD1 (5 bases). V was trimmed by 6 bases and J by 6 bases, leaving 11 bases between them. Germline loops: CDR1 MNHEY, CDR2 SVGEGT. This CDR3 spans 12 amino acids.

In this sample, this clone turned up a few times. J is TRBJ2-5 and V is TRBV7-7, with 11 bases fitting TRBD2. The V gene's germline CDR1 is SSHAT and CDR2 FNYEAQ (reference sequence). Trimming cost V 5 bases and J 5 bases; bases outside gene matches: 7. The CDR3 is made up of 15 amino acids. CDR3 protein: CASSPGLAGGETQYF. The CDR3 region has the DNA TGTGCCAGCAGCCCTGGACTAGCGGGCGGCGAGACCCAGTACTTC.

This chain connects TRBV7-2 to TRBJ1-1; 7 bases line up with TRBD1. The germline gives CDR1 SGHTA, CDR2 FQGNSA. V dropped 6 bases and J dropped 6; count of bases not matched to a gene: 4. This CDR3 is 12 amino acids long. CDR3 in amino acids: CASSQTGAEAFF. CDR3 nucleotides: TGTGCCAGCAGTCAAACAGGGGCTGAAGCTTTCTTT.

The rearrangement joins TRBV20-1 to TRBJ2-1; 8 nucleotides agree with TRBD2. CDR1 and CDR2 from the germline V gene are DFQATT and SNEGSKA (reference sequence). The V segment lost 0 bases and the J segment 15 bases; nucleotides outside the gene matches: 4. The length of the CDR3 is 11 residues. The CDR3 nucleotides read TGCAGTGCTAGAGATAGCGGGGCAGGGTTCTTC. This codes for CSARDSGAGFF.

For this clone: Other DNA sequences in the sample encode the same CDR3. The J gene is TRBJ1-2, the V gene TRBV28; TRBD1 aligns across 8 bases. CDR1 is MDHEN and CDR2 is SYDVKM in the germline V gene. The CDR3 is 14 residues long. V gave up 3 bases and J gave up 4 bases; unmatched junction bases: 4. CDR3 sequence (DNA): TGTGCCAGCAGTTTTGGGACAGGCGCCTATGGCTACACCTTC. Translation: CASSFGTGAYGYTF.